This T cell receptor (beta chain) was obtained from a study of neurological immune-mediated disorders. The unsorted libraries originated from 2 million PBMCs that had been stored at -80 C. This clonotype came up many times. What it binds is not known. Template-switch 5'RACE cDNA synthesis added a 10-nucleotide unique molecular identifier. Each CDR3 protein gets one entry after TCRdb re-called the 5' RACE reads with MiXCR. Here the sample spans approximately 48,000 distinct CDR3 sequences, 16% being singletons. V was cut by 4 bases and J by 2 bases, with 12 bases left in between. This CDR3 comprises 14 residues. Study results and caveats: Levels of TCR clonal expansion peaked in HTLV-1-associated myelopathy and reached their lowest in multiple sclerosis, under those of healthy controls.

V usage is TRBV12-3 or TRBV12-4 and J usage is TRBJ2-7; maybe TRBD1 (6 bases). Input material: PBMCs. This receptor was taken from a man aged 60 to 69 in good health. The CDR3 DNA reads as TGTGCCAGCAGTTCCCCGGGACAACCCTACGAGCAGTACTTC. This gives the protein CASSSPGQPYEQYF.